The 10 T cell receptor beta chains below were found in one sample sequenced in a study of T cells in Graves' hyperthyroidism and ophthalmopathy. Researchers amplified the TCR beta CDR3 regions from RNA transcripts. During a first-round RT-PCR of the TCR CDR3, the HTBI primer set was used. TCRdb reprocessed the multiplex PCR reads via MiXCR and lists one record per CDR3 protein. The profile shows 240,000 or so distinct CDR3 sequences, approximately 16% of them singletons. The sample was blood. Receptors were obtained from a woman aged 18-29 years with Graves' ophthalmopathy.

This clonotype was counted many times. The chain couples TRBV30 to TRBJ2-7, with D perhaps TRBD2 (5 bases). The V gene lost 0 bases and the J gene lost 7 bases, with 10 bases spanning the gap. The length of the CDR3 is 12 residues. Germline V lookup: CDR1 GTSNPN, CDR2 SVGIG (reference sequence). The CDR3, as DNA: TGTGCCTGGAGTGTTCGGGGAAAGGAGCAGTACTTC. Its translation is CAWSVRGKEQYF.

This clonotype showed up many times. As DNA, the CDR3 is TGTGCCAGCAGCCCCAGCGGTACAGCGACGCCGTATGGCTACACCTTC. Amino acids: CASSPSGTATPYGYTF. J is TRBJ1-2 and V is TRBV7-8; no firm D call. Deletions cut 5 bases from V and 5 bases from J, with 21 bases between. The CDR3 length is 16 residues. CDR1 is SGHVS, CDR2 FQNEAQ, per germline.

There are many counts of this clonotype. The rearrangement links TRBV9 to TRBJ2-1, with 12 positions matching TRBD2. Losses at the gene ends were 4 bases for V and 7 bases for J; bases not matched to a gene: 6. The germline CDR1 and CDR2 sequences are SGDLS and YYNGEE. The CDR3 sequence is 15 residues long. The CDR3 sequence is CASSPTSGSLNEQFF. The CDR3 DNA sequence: TGTGCCAGCAGCCCGACTAGCGGGAGTTTAAATGAGCAGTTCTTC.

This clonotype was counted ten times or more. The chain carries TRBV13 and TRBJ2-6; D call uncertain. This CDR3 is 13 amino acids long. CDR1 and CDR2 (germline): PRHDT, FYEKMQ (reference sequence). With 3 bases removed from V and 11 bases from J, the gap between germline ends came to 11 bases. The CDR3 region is CASSFNSLDVLTF. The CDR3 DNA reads TGTGCCAGCAGCTTCAACAGTCTTGACGTCCTGACTTTC.

In nucleotides, the CDR3 is TGTGCCAGCATTTCAGGGCTTCTGATGGGGACAGGGCTGGGCTACACCTTC. Its translation: CASISGLLMGTGLGYTF. V usage is TRBV12-3 or TRBV12-4 and J usage is TRBJ1-2, with TRBD1 matching 9 bases. CDR3 length: 17 residues. Trimming took 7 bases from V and 8 from J; bases not matched to a gene: 20.

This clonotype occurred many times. CDR3 loop: CAWAGTPTGELFF. CDR3 DNA sequence: TGTGCCTGGGCGGGGACTCCCACCGGGGAGCTGTTTTTT. The V call is TRBV30, the J call TRBJ2-2, with a tentative D call TRBD2 (6 bases). V lost 5 bases and J lost 4, with 11 bases in between. In germline, CDR1 is GTSNPN, CDR2 SVGIG (reference sequence). The CDR3 contains 13 residues.

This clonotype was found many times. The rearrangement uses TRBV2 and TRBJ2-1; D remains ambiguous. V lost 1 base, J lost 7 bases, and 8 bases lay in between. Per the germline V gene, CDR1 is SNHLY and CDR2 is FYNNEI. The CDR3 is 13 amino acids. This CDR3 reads CASSEVSENEQFF. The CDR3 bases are TGTGCCAGCAGTGAAGTGTCTGAAAATGAGCAGTTCTTC.

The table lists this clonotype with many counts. Here the CDR3 DNA reads TGTGCCAGCAGCCACGGGACTGAGAACACCGGGGAGCTGTTTTTT. This codes for CASSHGTENTGELFF. This rearrangement joins TRBV7-9 to TRBJ2-2, with D perhaps TRBD2 (6 bases). The CDR3 sequence is 15 residues long. Trimming removed 5 bases from V and 1 base from J, with 11 bases in between. Germline V gene data show CDR1 as SEHNR and CDR2 as FQNEAQ (reference sequence).

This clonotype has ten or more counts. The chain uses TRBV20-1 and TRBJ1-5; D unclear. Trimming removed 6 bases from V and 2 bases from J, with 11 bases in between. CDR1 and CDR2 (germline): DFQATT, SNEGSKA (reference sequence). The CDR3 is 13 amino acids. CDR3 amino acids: CSASEDGNQPQHF. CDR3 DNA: TGCAGTGCCTCGGAGGACGGCAATCAGCCCCAGCATTTT.

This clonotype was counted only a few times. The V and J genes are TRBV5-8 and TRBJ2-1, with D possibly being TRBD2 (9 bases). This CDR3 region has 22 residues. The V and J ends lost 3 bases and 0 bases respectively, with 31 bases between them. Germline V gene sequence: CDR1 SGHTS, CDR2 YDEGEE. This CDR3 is CASSSIEASGTSRGRSYNEQFF. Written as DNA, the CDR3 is TGTGCCAGCAGCTCGATCGAAGCATCCGGGACTAGCAGGGGGCGCTCCTACAATGAGCAGTTCTTC.